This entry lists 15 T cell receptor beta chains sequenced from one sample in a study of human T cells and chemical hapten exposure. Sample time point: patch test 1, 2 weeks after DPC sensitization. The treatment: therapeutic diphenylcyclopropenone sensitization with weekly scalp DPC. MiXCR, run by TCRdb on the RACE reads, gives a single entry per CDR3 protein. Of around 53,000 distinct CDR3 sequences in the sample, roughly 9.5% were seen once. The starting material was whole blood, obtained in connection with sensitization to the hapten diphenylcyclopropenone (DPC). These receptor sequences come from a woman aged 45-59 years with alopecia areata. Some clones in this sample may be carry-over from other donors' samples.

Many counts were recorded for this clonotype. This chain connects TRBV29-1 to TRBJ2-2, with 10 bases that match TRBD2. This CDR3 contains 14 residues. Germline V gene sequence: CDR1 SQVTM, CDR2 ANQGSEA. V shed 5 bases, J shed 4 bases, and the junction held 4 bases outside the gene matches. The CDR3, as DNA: TGCAGCGTTCGGCTAGCGGGAGTCACCGGGGAGCTGTTTTTT. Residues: CSVRLAGVTGELFF.

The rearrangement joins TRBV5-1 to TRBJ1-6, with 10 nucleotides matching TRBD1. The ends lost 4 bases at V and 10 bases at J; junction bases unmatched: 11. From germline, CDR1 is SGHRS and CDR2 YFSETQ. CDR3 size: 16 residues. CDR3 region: CASSLRTGGNQSPLHF. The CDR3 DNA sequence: TGCGCCAGCAGCCTTCGGACAGGGGGGAACCAATCACCCCTCCACTTT. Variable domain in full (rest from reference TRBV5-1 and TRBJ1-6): KAGVTQTPRYLIKTRGQQVTLSCSPISGHRSVSWYQQTPGQGLQFLFEYFSETQRNKGNFPGRFSGRQFSNSRSEMNVSTLELGDSALYLCASSLRTGGNQSPLHFGNGTRLTVT.

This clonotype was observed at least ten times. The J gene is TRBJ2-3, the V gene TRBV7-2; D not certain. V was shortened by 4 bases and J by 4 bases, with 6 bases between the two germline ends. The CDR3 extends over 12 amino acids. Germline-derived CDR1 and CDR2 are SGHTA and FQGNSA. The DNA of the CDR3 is TGTGCCAGCAGCTCCCCCCCAGATACGCAGTATTTT. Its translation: CASSSPPDTQYF.

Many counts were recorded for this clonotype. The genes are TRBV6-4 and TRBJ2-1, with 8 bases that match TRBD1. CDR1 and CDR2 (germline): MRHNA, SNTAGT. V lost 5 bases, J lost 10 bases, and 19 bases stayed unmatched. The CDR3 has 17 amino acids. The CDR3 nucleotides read TGTGCCAGCAGTAGGGGTGACGACAGGGGCGCCCCTCACGAGCAGTTCTTC. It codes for CASSRGDDRGAPHEQFF.

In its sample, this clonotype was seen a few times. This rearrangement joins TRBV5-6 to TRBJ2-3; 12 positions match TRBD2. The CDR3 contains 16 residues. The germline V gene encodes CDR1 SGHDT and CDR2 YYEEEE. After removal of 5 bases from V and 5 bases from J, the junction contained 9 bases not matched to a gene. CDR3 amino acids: CASSRTSGTHLDTQYF. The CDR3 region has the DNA TGTGCCAGCAGTCGGACTAGCGGGACCCATTTAGATACGCAGTATTTT.

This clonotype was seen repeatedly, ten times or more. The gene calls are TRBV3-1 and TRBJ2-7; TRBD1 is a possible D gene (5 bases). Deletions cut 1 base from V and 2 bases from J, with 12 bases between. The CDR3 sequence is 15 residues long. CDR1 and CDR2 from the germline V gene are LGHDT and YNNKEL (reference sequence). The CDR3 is CASSQGRAGTYEQYF. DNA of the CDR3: TGTGCCAGCAGCCAAGGCAGGGCAGGAACCTACGAGCAGTACTTC.

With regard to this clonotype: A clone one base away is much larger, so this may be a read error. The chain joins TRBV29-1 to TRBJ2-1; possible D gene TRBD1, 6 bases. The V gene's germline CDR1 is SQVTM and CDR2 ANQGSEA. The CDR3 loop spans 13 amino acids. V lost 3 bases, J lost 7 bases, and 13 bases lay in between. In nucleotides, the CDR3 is TGCAGCGTTGAGGGTGGGGGCATTAATGAGCAGTTCTTC. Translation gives CSVEGGGINEQFF.

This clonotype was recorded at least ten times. CDR3: CASNYRGEQFF. The CDR3 DNA follows: TGTGCCAGCAATTACAGGGGAGAGCAGTTCTTC. This chain uses TRBV12-3 or TRBV12-4 with TRBJ2-1; 7 bases match TRBD1. J gave up 10 bases and V 7 bases, and 4 bases lay outside the gene matches. This CDR3 region has 11 residues.

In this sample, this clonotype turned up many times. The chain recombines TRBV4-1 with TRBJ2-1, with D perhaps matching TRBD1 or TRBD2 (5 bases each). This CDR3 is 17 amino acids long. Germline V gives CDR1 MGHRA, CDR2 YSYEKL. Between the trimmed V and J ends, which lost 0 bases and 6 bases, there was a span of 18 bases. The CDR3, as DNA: TGCGCCAGCAGCCAAGATAGCGTCGGGGTCAGGGTCAATGAGCAGTTCTTC. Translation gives CASSQDSVGVRVNEQFF.

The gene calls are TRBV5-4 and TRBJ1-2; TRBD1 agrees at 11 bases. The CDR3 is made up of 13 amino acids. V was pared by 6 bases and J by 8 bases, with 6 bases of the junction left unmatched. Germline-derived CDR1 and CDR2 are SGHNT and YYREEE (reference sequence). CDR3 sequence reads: CASNPDRGQGYTF. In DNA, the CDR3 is TGTGCCAGCAATCCGGACAGGGGGCAAGGCTACACCTTC.

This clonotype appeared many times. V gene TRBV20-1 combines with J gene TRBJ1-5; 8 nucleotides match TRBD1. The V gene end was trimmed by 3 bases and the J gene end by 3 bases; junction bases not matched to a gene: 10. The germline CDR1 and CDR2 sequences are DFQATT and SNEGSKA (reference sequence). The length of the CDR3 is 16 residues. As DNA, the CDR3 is TGCAGTGCTAGTTACCAGACAGGGGACCACAATCAGCCCCAGCATTTT. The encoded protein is CSASYQTGDHNQPQHF.

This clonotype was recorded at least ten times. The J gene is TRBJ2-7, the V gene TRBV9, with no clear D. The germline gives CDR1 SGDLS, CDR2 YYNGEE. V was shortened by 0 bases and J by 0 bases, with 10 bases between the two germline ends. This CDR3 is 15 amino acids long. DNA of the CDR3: TGTGCCAGCAGCGTAGCCCCCGCGGCCTCCTACGAGCAGTACTTC. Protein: CASSVAPAASYEQYF.

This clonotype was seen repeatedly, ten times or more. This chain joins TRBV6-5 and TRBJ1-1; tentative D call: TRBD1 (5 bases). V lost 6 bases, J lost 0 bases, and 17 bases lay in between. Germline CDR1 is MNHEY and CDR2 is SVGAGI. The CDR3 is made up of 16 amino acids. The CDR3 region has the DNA TGTGCCAGCAGCTATTCGAACAGGCGCCTGAACACTGAAGCTTTCTTT. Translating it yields CASSYSNRRLNTEAFF.

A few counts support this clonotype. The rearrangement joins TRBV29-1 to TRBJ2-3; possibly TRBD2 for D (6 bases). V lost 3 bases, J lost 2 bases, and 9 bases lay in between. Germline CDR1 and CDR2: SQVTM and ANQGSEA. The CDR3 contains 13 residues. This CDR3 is CSVERDVTDTQYF. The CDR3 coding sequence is TGCAGCGTTGAGCGGGATGTCACAGATACGCAGTATTTT.

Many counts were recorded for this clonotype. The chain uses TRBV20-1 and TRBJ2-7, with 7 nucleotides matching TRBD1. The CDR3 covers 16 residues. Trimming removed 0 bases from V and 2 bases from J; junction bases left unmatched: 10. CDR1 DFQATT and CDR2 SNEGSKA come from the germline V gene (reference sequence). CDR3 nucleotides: TGCAGTGCTAGAGAGGGTACCGGGACAGCCACCTACGAGCAGTACTTC. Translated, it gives CSAREGTGTATYEQYF.